The rows below give T cell receptor beta chains drawn from one sample of a study of T cell responses to AZD1222 COVID-19 vaccine. TCRdb's copy holds only in-frame clones and misses some; the assay was immunoSEQ multiplex PCR. This sample has 75,000 to 100,000 clones, with 89% found just once. Sequenced material: peripheral blood, taken on day 0 of AZD1222 vaccination. These TCRs come from an adult in good health. The CDR3 runs from the conserved cysteine through the conserved F or W. Fields, in order: clone size, J gene, D gene, V gene, CDR3 protein, CDR3 DNA. A D gene is named only where the DNA matches it firmly. The size of a clone is reported for some rows only, either as once, few or many, or as a class for expanded clones.

-,TRBJ2-7,TRBD1,TRBV5-4,CASSLSGQGASEQYF,TGTGCCAGCAGCTTATCCGGACAGGGGGCGTCCGAGCAGTACTTC
-,TRBJ1-2,TRBD1,TRBV30,CAWSPSTGGADGYTF,TGTGCCTGGAGTCCGTCAACAGGGGGCGCAGATGGCTACACCTTC
once,TRBJ1-2,-,TRBV29-1,CSVEVWPYGYTF,TGCAGCGTTGAGGTGTGGCCGTACGGCTACACCTTC
-,TRBJ1-1,-,TRBV20-1,CSASASGKAFF,TGCAGTGCTAGCGCCAGCGGGAAGGCTTTCTTT
-,TRBJ1-5,TRBD1,TRBV2,CASGGQGASNQPQHF,TGTGCCAGCGGGGGACAGGGGGCTAGCAATCAGCCCCAGCATTTT
-,TRBJ2-1,-,TRBV19,CASSIYAEGGNEQFF,TGTGCCAGTAGTATTTATGCGGAAGGGGGCAATGAGCAGTTCTTC
-,TRBJ2-5,-,TRBV15,CATSAGGSQETQYF,TGTGCCACCAGCGCCGGCGGATCTCAAGAGACCCAGTACTTC
-,TRBJ1-2,TRBD1,TRBV12-5,CASGLRTGDRGPYGYTF,TGTGCTAGTGGTTTAAGAACAGGGGACCGAGGACCTTATGGCTACACCTTC
-,TRBJ2-1,-,TRBV7-8,CASSLVWDRTIYEQFF,TGTGCCAGCAGCTTAGTTTGGGATCGTACAATATACGAGCAGTTCTTC
-,TRBJ2-7,TRBD1,TRBV5-1,CASSLEGRDRGLWQYF,TGCGCCAGCAGCTTGGAAGGTCGCGACAGGGGTTTATGGCAGTACTTC
-,TRBJ1-5,-,TRBV6-6,CASSYSAARNQPQHF,TGTGCCAGCAGTTATTCGGCAGCCCGCAATCAGCCCCAGCATTTT
-,TRBJ1-5,-,TRBV30,CAWSVRGQGSQPQHF,TGTGCCTGGAGTGTACGGGGGCAGGGGAGTCAGCCCCAGCATTTT
-,TRBJ1-6,-,TRBV14,CASSQVGRMNSPLHF,TGTGCCAGCAGCCAAGTTGGCAGAATGAATTCACCCCTCCACTTT
-,TRBJ2-5,-,TRBV27,CASSFSYQETQYF,TGTGCCAGCAGTTTCTCCTACCAAGAGACCCAGTACTTC
once,TRBJ2-5,TRBD1,TRBV28,CASSLLYLRDRGGETQYF,TGTGCCAGCAGTCTACTCTACCTCCGGGACAGGGGTGGCGAGACCCAGTACTTC
-,TRBJ1-5,TRBD1,TRBV6-5,CASRITGVSNQPQHF,TGTGCCAGCCGGATTACAGGGGTAAGCAATCAGCCCCAGCATTTT
-,TRBJ2-5,-,TRBV5-1,CASSFGDSQETQYF,TGCGCCAGCAGCTTTGGGGACTCCCAAGAGACCCAGTACTTC